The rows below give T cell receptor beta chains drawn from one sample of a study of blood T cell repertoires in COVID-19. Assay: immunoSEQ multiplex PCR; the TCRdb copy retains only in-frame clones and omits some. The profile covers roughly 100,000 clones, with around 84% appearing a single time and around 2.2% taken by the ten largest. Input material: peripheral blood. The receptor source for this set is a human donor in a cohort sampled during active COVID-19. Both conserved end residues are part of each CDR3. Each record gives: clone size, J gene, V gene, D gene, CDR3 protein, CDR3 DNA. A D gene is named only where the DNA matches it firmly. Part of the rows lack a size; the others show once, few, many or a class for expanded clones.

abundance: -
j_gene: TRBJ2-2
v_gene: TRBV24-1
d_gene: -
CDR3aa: CATSDATAGNTGELFF
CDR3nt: TGTGCCACCAGTGACGCGACGGCGGGGAACACCGGGGAGCTGTTTTTT

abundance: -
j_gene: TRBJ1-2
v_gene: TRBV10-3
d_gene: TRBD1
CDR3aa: CAISDYRGDGYTF
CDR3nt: TGTGCCATCAGTGATTACAGGGGGGATGGCTACACCTTC

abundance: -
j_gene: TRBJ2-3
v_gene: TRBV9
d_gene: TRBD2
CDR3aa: CASSFRPGLAGEGTDTQYF
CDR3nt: TGTGCCAGCAGCTTCCGCCCGGGACTAGCGGGAGAGGGGACAGATACGCAGTATTTT

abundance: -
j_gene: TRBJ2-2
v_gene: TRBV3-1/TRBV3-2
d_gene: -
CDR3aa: CASSQVGGFTGELFF
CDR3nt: TGTGCCAGCAGCCAAGTGGGGGGTTTCACCGGGGAGCTGTTTTTT

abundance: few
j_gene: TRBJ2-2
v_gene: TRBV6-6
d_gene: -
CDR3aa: CATGSIWGSNTGELFF
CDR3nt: TGTGCCACCGGTAGTATCTGGGGCAGTAACACCGGGGAGCTGTTTTTT

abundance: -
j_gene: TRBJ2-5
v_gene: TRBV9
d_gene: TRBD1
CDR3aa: CASSASWTGGKTQYF
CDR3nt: TGTGCCAGCAGCGCCAGCTGGACAGGGGGGAAGACCCAGTACTTC

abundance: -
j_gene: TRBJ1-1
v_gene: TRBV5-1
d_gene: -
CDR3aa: CASSTQAGGLTEAFF
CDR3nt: TGCGCCAGCAGCACCCAAGCCGGGGGGCTTACTGAAGCTTTCTTT

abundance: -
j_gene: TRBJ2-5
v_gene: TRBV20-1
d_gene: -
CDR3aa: CSAKLETQYF
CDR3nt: TGCAGTGCCAAATTAGAGACCCAGTACTTC

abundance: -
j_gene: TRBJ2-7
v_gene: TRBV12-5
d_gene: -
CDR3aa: CASGLPNREPYEQYF
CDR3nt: TGTGCTAGTGGTTTGCCCAACAGGGAGCCCTACGAGCAGTACTTC

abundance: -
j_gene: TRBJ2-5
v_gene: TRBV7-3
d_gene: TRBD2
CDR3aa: CASSLMGTRETQYF
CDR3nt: TGTGCCAGCAGCTTAATGGGGACTAGAGAGACCCAGTACTTC

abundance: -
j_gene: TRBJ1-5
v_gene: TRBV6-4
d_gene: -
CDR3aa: CASSPEDRQPQHF
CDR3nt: TGTGCCAGCAGTCCCGAGGACAGACAGCCCCAGCATTTT

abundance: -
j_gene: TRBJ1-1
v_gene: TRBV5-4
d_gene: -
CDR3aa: CASSGRNTEAFF
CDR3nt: TGTGCCAGCAGCGGCAGGAACACTGAAGCTTTCTTT

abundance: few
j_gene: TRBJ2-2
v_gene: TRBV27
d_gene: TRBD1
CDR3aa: CASTYGGTGAHGELFF
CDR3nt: TGTGCCAGCACCTACGGTGGGACAGGGGCCCACGGGGAGCTGTTTTTT

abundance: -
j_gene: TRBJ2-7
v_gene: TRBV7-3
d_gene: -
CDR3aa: CASSLSPPSSGVSYEQYF
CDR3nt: TGTGCCAGCAGCTTAAGTCCGCCTAGCTCGGGGGTGTCCTACGAGCAGTACTTC

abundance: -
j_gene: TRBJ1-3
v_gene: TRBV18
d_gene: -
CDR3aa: CASSPTGGPRTGNTIYF
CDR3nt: TGTGCCAGCTCACCAACGGGGGGCCCGAGGACTGGAAACACCATATATTTT

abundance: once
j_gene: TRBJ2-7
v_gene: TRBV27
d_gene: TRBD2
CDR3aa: CASRVYSGGQNTPNSSYEQYF
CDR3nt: TGTGCCAGCAGAGTTTACTCGGGGGGGCAGAATACTCCTAACAGCTCCTACGAGCAGTACTTC

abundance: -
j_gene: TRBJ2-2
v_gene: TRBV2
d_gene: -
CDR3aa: CASRAATGPLNTGELFF
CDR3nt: TGTGCCAGCAGGGCCGCAACAGGGCCCCTGAACACCGGGGAGCTGTTTTTT

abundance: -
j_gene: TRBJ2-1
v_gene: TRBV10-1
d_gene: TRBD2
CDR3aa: CASSATVAGSYPNEQFF
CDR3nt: TGCGCCAGCAGTGCGACCGTAGCGGGTTCCTACCCCAATGAGCAGTTCTTC

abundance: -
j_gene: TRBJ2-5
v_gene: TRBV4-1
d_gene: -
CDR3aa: CASSQDPGGTQETQYF
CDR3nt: TGCGCCAGCAGCCAAGATCCCGGCGGGACGCAAGAGACCCAGTACTTC

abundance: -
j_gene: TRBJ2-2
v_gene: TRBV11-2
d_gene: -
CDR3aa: CASSPMYGELFF
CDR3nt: TGTGCCAGCAGCCCTATGTACGGGGAGCTGTTTTTT

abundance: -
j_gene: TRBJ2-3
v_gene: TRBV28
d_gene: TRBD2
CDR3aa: CASRKGLSGGWDTQYF
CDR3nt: TGTGCCAGCAGAAAGGGACTAAGCGGGGGGTGGGATACGCAGTATTTT

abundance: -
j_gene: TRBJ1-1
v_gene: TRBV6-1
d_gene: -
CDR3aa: CASSDQAGDTEAFF
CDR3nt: TGTGCCAGCAGTGATCAGGCCGGGGACACTGAAGCTTTCTTT

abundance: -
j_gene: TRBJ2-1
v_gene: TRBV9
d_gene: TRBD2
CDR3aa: CASNTLAGGPGEQFF
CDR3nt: TGTGCCAGCAATACCCTAGCGGGAGGGCCTGGTGAGCAGTTCTTC

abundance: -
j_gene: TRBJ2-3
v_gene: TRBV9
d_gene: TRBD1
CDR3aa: CASSPRSGTGTDTQYF
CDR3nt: TGTGCCAGCAGCCCGCGATCCGGGACAGGCACAGATACGCAGTATTTT

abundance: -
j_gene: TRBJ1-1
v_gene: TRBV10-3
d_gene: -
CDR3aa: CAISERGVNTEAFF
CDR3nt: TGTGCCATCAGTGAGCGCGGGGTGAACACTGAAGCTTTCTTT

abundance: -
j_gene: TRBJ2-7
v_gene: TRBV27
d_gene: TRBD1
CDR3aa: CASSPLRDRGIREQYF
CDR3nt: TGTGCCAGCAGTCCACTCCGGGACAGGGGAATACGGGAGCAGTACTTC

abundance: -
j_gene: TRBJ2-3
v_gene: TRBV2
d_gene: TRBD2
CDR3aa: CASTAGTSPLDTQYF
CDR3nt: TGTGCCAGCACCGCCGGGACTAGCCCTCTGGATACGCAGTATTTT

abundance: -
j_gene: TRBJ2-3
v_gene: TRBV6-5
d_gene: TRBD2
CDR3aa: CASSPRRGSTDTQYF
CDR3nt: TGTGCCAGCAGTCCCAGGCGGGGGAGTACAGATACGCAGTATTTT

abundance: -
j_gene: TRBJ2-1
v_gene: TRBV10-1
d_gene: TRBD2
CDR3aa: CASADGLAGRNEQFF
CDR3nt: TGCGCCAGCGCGGATGGACTAGCGGGAAGGAATGAGCAGTTCTTC

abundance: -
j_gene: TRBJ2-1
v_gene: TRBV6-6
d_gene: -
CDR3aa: CASSYTQDRQFF
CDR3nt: TGTGCCAGCAGCTACACTCAGGACAGGCAGTTCTTC

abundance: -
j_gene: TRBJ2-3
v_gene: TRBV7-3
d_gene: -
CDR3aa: CASSIQGGADTQYF
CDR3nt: TGTGCCAGCAGCATCCAAGGGGGGGCAGATACGCAGTATTTT

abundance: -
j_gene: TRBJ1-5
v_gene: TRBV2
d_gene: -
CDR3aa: CACRQALLNQPQHF
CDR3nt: TGTGCCTGTAGACAGGCGCTACTCAATCAGCCCCAGCATTTT

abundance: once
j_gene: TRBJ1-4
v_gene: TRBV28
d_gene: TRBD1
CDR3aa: CASSLGTGGIEKLFF
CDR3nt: TGTGCCAGCAGTCTCGGGACAGGGGGCATTGAAAAACTGTTTTTT

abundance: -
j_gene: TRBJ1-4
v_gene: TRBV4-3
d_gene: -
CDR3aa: CASSQDNGRSNEKLFF
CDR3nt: TGCGCCAGCAGCCAAGATAATGGCAGAAGTAATGAAAAACTGTTTTTT

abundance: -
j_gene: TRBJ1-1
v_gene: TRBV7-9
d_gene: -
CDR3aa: CASSLEAGTEAFF
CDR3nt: TGTGCCAGCAGCTTAGAAGCCGGGACTGAAGCTTTCTTT

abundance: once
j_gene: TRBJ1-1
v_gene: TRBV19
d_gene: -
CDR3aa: CASSGPGALNTEAFF
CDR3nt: TGTGCCAGTAGTGGACCAGGGGCATTGAACACTGAAGCTTTCTTT

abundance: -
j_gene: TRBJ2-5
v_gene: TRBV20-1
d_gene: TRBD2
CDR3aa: CSASQASGQETQYF
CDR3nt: TGCAGTGCTAGTCAGGCTAGCGGTCAAGAGACCCAGTACTTC

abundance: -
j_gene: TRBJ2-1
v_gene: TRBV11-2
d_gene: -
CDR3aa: CASSPGSLYNEQFF
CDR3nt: TGTGCCAGCAGCCCGGGATCCCTCTACAATGAGCAGTTCTTC

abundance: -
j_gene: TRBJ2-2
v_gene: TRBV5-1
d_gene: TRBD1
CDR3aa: CASKETGSIGELFF
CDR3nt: TGCGCCAGCAAAGAGACAGGGTCAATCGGGGAGCTGTTTTTT

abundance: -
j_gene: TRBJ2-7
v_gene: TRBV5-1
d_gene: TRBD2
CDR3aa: CASSWATSGLPYEQYF
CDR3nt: TGCGCCAGCAGCTGGGCGACTAGCGGGCTCCCGTACGAGCAGTACTTC

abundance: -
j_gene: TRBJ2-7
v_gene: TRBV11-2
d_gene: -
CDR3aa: CASSSFYEQYF
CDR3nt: TGTGCCAGCAGCTCCTTCTACGAGCAGTACTTC

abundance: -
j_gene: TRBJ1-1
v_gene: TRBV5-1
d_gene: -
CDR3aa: CASSWAGQNTEAFF
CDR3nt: TGCGCCAGCAGCTGGGCCGGACAGAACACTGAAGCTTTCTTT

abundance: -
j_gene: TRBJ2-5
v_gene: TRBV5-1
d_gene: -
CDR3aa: CASSPDQETQYF
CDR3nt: TGCGCCAGCAGCCCCGACCAAGAGACCCAGTACTTC

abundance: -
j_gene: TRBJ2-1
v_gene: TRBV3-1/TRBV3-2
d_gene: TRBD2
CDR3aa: CASSPIRGRTSGGFPYNEQFF
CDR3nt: TGTGCCAGCAGCCCCATAAGAGGGAGGACTAGCGGGGGGTTTCCCTACAATGAGCAGTTCTTC

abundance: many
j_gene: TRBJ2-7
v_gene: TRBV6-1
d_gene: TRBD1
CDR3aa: CASSEGQGAHEQYF
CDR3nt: TGTGCCAGCAGTGAAGGGCAGGGGGCCCACGAGCAGTACTTC

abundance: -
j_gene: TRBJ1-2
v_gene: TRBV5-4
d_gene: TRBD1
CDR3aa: CASSGIQGANGYTF
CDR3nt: TGTGCCAGCAGCGGTATACAGGGGGCGAATGGCTACACCTTC

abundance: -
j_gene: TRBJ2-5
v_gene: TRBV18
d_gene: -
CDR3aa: CASSPNRDSKETQYF
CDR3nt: TGTGCCAGCTCACCCAACCGAGACTCCAAAGAGACCCAGTACTTC

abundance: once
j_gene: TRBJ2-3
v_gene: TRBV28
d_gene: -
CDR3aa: CASSLTSGQRTDTQYF
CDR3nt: TGTGCCAGCAGTCTCACCTCGGGACAACGCACAGATACGCAGTATTTT

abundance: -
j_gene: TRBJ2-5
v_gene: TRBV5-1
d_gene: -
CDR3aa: CASSWAGLYEETQYF
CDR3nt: TGCGCCAGCAGCTGGGCGGGGCTTTACGAAGAGACCCAGTACTTC

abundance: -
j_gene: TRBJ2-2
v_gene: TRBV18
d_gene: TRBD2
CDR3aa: CASSPTMELAGTGELFF
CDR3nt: TGTGCCAGCTCACCAACGATGGAACTAGCGGGGACCGGGGAGCTGTTTTTT

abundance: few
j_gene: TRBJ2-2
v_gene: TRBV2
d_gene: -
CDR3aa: CASRVEGAGELFF
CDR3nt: TGTGCCAGCAGGGTTGAAGGGGCCGGGGAGCTGTTTTTT

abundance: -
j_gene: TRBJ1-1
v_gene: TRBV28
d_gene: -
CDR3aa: CASTTTEDPAGWTEAFF
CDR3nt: TGTGCCAGCACCACAACCGAGGATCCGGCTGGTTGGACTGAAGCTTTCTTT

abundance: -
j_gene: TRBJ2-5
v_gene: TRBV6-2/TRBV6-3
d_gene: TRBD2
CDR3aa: CASRPSGGAGETQYF
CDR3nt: TGTGCCAGCAGACCTAGCGGGGGGGCCGGTGAGACCCAGTACTTC

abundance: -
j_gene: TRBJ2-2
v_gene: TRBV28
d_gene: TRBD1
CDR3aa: CASSLGRGQNTGELFF
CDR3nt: TGTGCCAGCAGTTTGGGCAGGGGGCAAAACACCGGGGAGCTGTTTTTT

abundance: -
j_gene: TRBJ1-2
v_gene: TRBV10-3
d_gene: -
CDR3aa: CATGLEGPYGYTF
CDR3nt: TGTGCCACCGGGTTGGAGGGACCCTATGGCTACACCTTC

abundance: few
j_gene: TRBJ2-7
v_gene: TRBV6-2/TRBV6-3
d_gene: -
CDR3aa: CASSYSLEYYEQYF
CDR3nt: TGTGCCAGCAGTTACTCGTTAGAGTACTACGAGCAGTACTTC